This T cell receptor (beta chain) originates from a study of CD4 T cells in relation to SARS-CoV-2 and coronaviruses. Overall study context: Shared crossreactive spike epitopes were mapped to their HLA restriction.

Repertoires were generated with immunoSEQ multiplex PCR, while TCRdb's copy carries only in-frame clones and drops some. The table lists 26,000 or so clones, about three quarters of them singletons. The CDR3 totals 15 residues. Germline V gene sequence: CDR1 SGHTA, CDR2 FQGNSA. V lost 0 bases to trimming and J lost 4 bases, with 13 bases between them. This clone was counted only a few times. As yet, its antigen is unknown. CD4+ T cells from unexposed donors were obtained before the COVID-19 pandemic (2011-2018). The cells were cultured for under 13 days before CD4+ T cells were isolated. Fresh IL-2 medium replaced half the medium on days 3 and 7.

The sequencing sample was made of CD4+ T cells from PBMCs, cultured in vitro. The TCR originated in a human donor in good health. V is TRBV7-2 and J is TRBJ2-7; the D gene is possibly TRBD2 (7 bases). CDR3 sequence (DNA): TGTGCCAGCAGCTTAGCGGGGGGGCTTCAGTACGAGCAGTACTTC. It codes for CASSLAGGLQYEQYF.